This TCR beta chain was captured by sequencing in a study of T cell responses to AZD1222 COVID-19 vaccine. The length of the CDR3 is 18 residues. Germline V gene lookup returns CDR1 MNHNS and CDR2 SASEGT. V shed 4 bases, J shed 8 bases, and the junction held 19 bases outside the gene matches. Method: immunoSEQ multiplex PCR; TCRdb's copy keeps in-frame clones and lacks some. The table has more than 110,000 clones, around nine tenths seen once; the top ten hold approximately 4.7%. The chain carries TRBV6-1 and TRBJ1-2; 10 positions agree with TRBD1. Source: peripheral blood, taken on day 0 of AZD1222 vaccination. The sequence was collected from an adult in good health. CDR3 nucleotide sequence: TGTGCCAGCAGTGGAACCCGGACAGGGGGTCCTCCGCGCTGGGGCTACACCTTC. Its protein is CASSGTRTGGPPRWGYTF.